The 25 T cell receptor beta chains presented below share a single source sample, sequenced in a study of cytomegalovirus exposure and HLA in healthy donors. Primers for the PCR totalled 60 Vbeta and 13 Jbeta. Here immunoSEQ multiplex PCR was the method, and the copy in TCRdb shows in-frame clones only, minus some. The sample's table shows 100,000 to 150,000 clones. The specimen was PBMCs. The receptors shown here come from a woman aged 40-49 years in good health and CMV-seropositive.

The V call is TRBV5-1, the J call TRBJ2-3, with D perhaps TRBD2 (6 bases). Germline loops: CDR1 SGHRS, CDR2 YFSETQ. Trimming cost V 0 bases and J 2 bases, with 13 bases left between them. This CDR3 spans 16 amino acids. The CDR3 DNA sequence: TGCGCCAGCAGCTTGGCCGGGGCGGGGTACACAGATACGCAGTATTTT. It is translated as CASSLAGAGYTDTQYF. The full variable domain, its missing parts supplied by reference TRBV5-1 and TRBJ2-3, is KAGVTQTPRYLIKTRGQQVTLSCSPISGHRSVSWYQQTPGQGLQFLFEYFSETQRNKGNFPGRFSGRQFSNSRSEMNVSTLELGDSALYLCASSLAGAGYTDTQYFGPGTRLTVL.

The gene calls are TRBV7-9 and TRBJ2-7; D is perhaps TRBD1 (6 bases). Germline values: CDR1 SEHNR, CDR2 FQNEAQ (reference sequence). V dropped 4 bases and J dropped 1 base, with 23 bases sitting between them. The CDR3 contains 18 residues. CDR3 bases: TGTGCCAGCAGCTCAGTAGTAGTAACGGACAGAAAATCCTACGAGCAGTACTTC. It encodes CASSSVVVTDRKSYEQYF.

The chain carries TRBV6-6 and TRBJ2-2; D gene uncertain. V shed 0 bases and J shed 2 bases, with 7 bases lying between them. The CDR3 has 15 residues. Per the germline V gene, CDR1 is MNHNY and CDR2 is SVGAGI (reference sequence). The CDR3, as DNA: TGTGCCAGCAGTTACTCGAAGCCCAACACCGGGGAGCTGTTTTTT. This gives the protein CASSYSKPNTGELFF.

The gene calls are TRBV27 and TRBJ1-4; 9 bases line up with TRBD1. The CDR3 has 15 residues. The trim removed 6 bases at V and 8 bases at J, leaving 10 bases unmatched. CDR1 MNHEY and CDR2 SMNVEV come from the germline V gene (reference sequence). In DNA form, the CDR3 reads TGTGCCAGCAGCCGAGGACAGGGGTTGGGGGAAAAACTGTTTTTT. Translated, it gives CASSRGQGLGEKLFF.

The gene calls are TRBV30 and TRBJ1-1; unclear D gene. Germline-derived CDR1 and CDR2 are GTSNPN and SVGIG (reference sequence). The V gene lost 3 bases and the J gene lost 10 bases, with 12 bases spanning the gap. CDR3 size: 11 residues. CDR3 in amino acids: CAWRFGDGAFF. In DNA form, the CDR3 reads TGTGCCTGGAGGTTCGGGGATGGAGCTTTCTTT.

This chain uses TRBV11-2 with TRBJ1-1, with a possible D match to TRBD1 (5 bases). CDR1 is SGHAT and CDR2 is FQNNGV in the germline V gene. The V end lost 2 bases, the J end lost 5 bases, and 9 bases lay between the germline ends. The CDR3 contains 13 residues. CDR3 coding DNA: TGTGCCAGCAGCTTAACCAGGGTAACTGAAGCTTTCTTT. Protein product: CASSLTRVTEAFF.

The chain combines TRBV10-3 with TRBJ1-2; D might be TRBD1 (5 bases). V was pared by 4 bases and J by 8 bases, with 11 bases between. The CDR3 is made up of 12 amino acids. Germline CDR1 reads ENHRY; CDR2 reads SYGVKD. This CDR3 is CAISGDSAGYTF. In DNA, the CDR3 is TGTGCCATCAGTGGGGACTCAGCGGGCTACACCTTC.

The chain carries TRBV5-1 and TRBJ2-7, with TRBD2 as a possible D gene (5 bases). The CDR3 extends over 11 amino acids. CDR1 is SGHRS and CDR2 is YFSETQ in the germline V gene. V was cut by 5 bases and J by 2 bases, with 5 bases left in between. CDR3 nucleotides: TGCGCCAGCAGGGAGGCCTACGAGCAGTACTTC. This encodes CASREAYEQYF.

The chain carries TRBV6-4 and TRBJ1-6; tentative D call: TRBD1 (6 bases). The CDR3 contains 15 residues. V lost 1 base, J lost 8 bases, and 12 bases lay in between. Looked up from germline, CDR1 is MRHNA and CDR2 is SNTAGT. The CDR3: CASSDYPDRYSPLHF. CDR3 bases: TGTGCCAGCAGTGACTACCCGGACAGATATTCACCCCTCCACTTT.

The chain's CDR3 is CASSDGGQGYNEQFF. DNA of the CDR3: TGTGCCAGTAGTGATGGGGGCCAGGGGTACAATGAGCAGTTCTTC. The V call is TRBV19, the J call TRBJ2-1; D may be TRBD1 (6 bases). Trimming left V 5 bases short and J 4 bases short, with 15 bases between. This CDR3 has 15 residues. CDR1 LNHDA and CDR2 SQIVND come from the germline V gene (reference sequence).

The J gene is TRBJ1-5, the V gene TRBV4-2; D gene unclear. The CDR3 is 13 residues long. V gave up 0 bases and J gave up 8 bases, with 8 bases separating them. From germline, CDR1 is LGHNA and CDR2 YNFKEQ. The CDR3: CASSQDRGEPQHF. CDR3 bases: TGTGCCAGCAGCCAAGATCGCGGGGAGCCCCAGCATTTT.

The chain has TRBV12-2 and TRBJ1-5. TRBV12-2 is flagged as a pseudogene. There are 11 residues in the CDR3. Here the CDR3 reads CASRSNQPQHF. DNA of the CDR3: TGTGCAAGTCGTTCTAATCAGCCCCAGCATTTT.

This chain uses TRBV25-1 with TRBJ2-5, with TRBD1 identical over 7 bases. The CDR3 spans 18 residues. Trimming removed 2 bases from V and 4 bases from J; junction bases left unmatched: 16. Germline values: CDR1 MGHDK, CDR2 SYGVNS. Here the CDR3 reads CASSENVSQGVSVETQYF. Written as DNA, the CDR3 is TGTGCCAGCAGTGAAAATGTCTCTCAGGGGGTTTCGGTAGAGACCCAGTACTTC.

In DNA, the CDR3 is TGTGCCATCCTCGGACTAGCACCATTAAAGGAGCAGTACTTC. The encoded protein is CAILGLAPLKEQYF. The chain has TRBV6-4 and TRBJ2-5, with 8 bases matching TRBD2. This CDR3 contains 14 residues. Germline V CDR1 and CDR2: MRHNA, SNTAGT. The ends lost 10 bases at V and 11 bases at J; junction bases unmatched: 18.

This chain links TRBV27 with TRBJ1-1, with 7 bases identical to TRBD1. The CDR3 has 14 amino acids. CDR1 and CDR2 from the germline V gene are MNHEY and SMNVEV (reference sequence). V shed 5 bases, J shed 6 bases, and the junction held 9 bases outside the gene matches. Here the CDR3 DNA reads TGTGCCAGCAGTGCGGGACAGCTAAGCTCTGAAGCTTTCTTT. Residues: CASSAGQLSSEAFF.

J is TRBJ2-5 and V is TRBV19, with 7 bases identical to TRBD2. Looked up from germline, CDR1 is LNHDA and CDR2 is SQIVND (reference sequence). V was clipped by 5 bases and J by 3 bases; unmatched bases: 6. The CDR3 totals 14 residues. For the CDR3, the DNA is TGTGCCAGTAGTGTATCTAGCGGCGAAGAGACCCAGTACTTC. Translated, it gives CASSVSSGEETQYF.

The chain joins TRBV27 to TRBJ2-1, with 9 nucleotides matching TRBD2. Germline trimming cut 2 bases from V and 9 bases from J; bases unmatched to any gene: 8. This CDR3 contains 15 residues. From germline, CDR1 is MNHEY and CDR2 SMNVEV (reference sequence). The CDR3 coding sequence is TGTGCCAGCAGTTTAACGTGGTTAGCGGGAGCTGAGCAGTTCTTC. It is translated as CASSLTWLAGAEQFF.

The chain has TRBV7-9 and TRBJ2-1; 8 bases line up with TRBD2. The CDR3 is 16 amino acids. CDR1 and CDR2 (germline): SEHNR, FQNEAQ (reference sequence). V trimming: 4 bases; J trimming: 8 bases; junction bases outside the gene matches: 13. The CDR3 here is CASSSGGAGVYDEQFF. In DNA, the CDR3 is TGTGCCAGCAGCTCCGGGGGAGCGGGAGTATACGATGAGCAGTTCTTC.

The chain combines TRBV28 with TRBJ2-7, with a tentative D call TRBD1 (5 bases). The V gene lost 5 bases and the J gene lost 7 bases, with 15 bases spanning the gap. CDR1 MDHEN and CDR2 SYDVKM come from the germline V gene. The CDR3 runs 13 residues. The CDR3 loop is CASSPPQGGEQYF. CDR3 bases: TGTGCCAGCAGTCCTCCCCAGGGCGGAGAGCAGTACTTC.

This chain links TRBV28 with TRBJ1-4, with D perhaps matching TRBD1 (6 bases). In germline, CDR1 is MDHEN, CDR2 SYDVKM. V was trimmed by 4 bases and J by 5 bases, leaving 11 bases between them. The CDR3 is 14 residues long. The CDR3 sequence is CASSSTGVNEKLFF. The CDR3 DNA reads TGTGCCAGCAGTTCGACAGGTGTCAATGAAAAACTGTTTTTT.

This rearrangement joins TRBV7-9 to TRBJ1-1, with unresolved D. Germline V gene data show CDR1 as SEHNR and CDR2 as FQNEAQ (reference sequence). V was shortened by 5 bases and J by 3 bases, with 7 bases between the two germline ends. This CDR3 has 12 amino acids. CDR3 coding DNA: TGTGCCAGCAGCCCGCCAGACACTGAAGCTTTCTTT. Encoded protein: CASSPPDTEAFF.

This chain uses TRBV4-1 with TRBJ2-7; 8 bases map to TRBD1. Germline CDR1 MGHRA, CDR2 YSYEKL. The V segment lost 7 bases and the J segment 0 bases; nucleotides outside the gene matches: 5. The CDR3 runs to 14 residues. The CDR3 DNA is TGCGCCAGCACACCCGGGACAGGCTCCTACGAGCAGTACTTC. Protein sequence: CASTPGTGSYEQYF.

The chain joins TRBV7-7 to TRBJ2-2; D is possibly TRBD2 (5 bases). The CDR3 sequence is 15 residues long. The germline V gene has CDR1 SSHAT and CDR2 FNYEAQ (reference sequence). The ends were cut back, 1 base at V and 0 bases at J, with 6 bases in the middle. DNA of the CDR3: TGTGCCAGCAGCTTAGGAGGGACGAACACCGGGGAGCTGTTTTTT. This translates into CASSLGGTNTGELFF.

The gene calls are TRBV19 and TRBJ2-2; 12 bases map to TRBD2. This CDR3 is 18 amino acids long. V lost 5 bases to trimming and J lost 0 bases; unmatched junction nucleotides: 7. Germline V lookup: CDR1 LNHDA, CDR2 SQIVND (reference sequence). CDR3 protein: CASSWTSGVFANTGELFF. The CDR3 DNA is TGTGCCAGTAGTTGGACTAGCGGGGTGTTCGCGAACACCGGGGAGCTGTTTTTT. The complete variable domain, with remaining parts taken from reference TRBV19 and TRBJ2-2, reads DGGITQSPKYLFRKEGQNVTLSCEQNLNHDAMYWYRQDPGQGLRLIYYSQIVNDFQKGDIAEGYSVSREKKESFPLTVTSAQKNPTAFYLCASSWTSGVFANTGELFFGEGSRLTVL.

V gene TRBV6-1 combines with J gene TRBJ2-7; TRBD2 matches 9 bases. Germline assignment: CDR1 MNHNS and CDR2 SASEGT. V trimming: 1 base; J trimming: 0 bases; junction bases outside the gene matches: 1. This CDR3 is 15 amino acids long. CDR3 region: CASSEETSGSYEQYF. The CDR3 DNA is TGTGCCAGCAGTGAAGAGACTAGCGGCTCCTACGAGCAGTACTTC.